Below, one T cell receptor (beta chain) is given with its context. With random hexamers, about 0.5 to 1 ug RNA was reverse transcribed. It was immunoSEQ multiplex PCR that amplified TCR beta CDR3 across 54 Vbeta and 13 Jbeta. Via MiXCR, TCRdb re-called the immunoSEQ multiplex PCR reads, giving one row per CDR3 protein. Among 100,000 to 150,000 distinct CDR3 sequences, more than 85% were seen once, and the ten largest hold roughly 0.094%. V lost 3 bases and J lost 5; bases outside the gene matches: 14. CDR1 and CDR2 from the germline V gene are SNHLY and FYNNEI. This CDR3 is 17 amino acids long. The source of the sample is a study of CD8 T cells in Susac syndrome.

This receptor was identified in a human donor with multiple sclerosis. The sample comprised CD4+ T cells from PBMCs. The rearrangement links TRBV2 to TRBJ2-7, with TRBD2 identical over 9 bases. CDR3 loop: CASSDPYGGGALNEQYF. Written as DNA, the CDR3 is TGTGCCAGCAGTGATCCTTACGGCGGGGGGGCTCTGAACGAGCAGTACTTC.